This is a list of T cell receptor beta chains from one sample in a study of cytomegalovirus exposure and HLA in healthy donors. TCRdb's table, derived via immunoSEQ multiplex PCR, lists solely in-frame clones and lacks some. The sample contains some 180,000 clones, about 77% of which appear only once. What was sequenced was PBMCs. The source of these receptors is a female donor in good health and CMV-seronegative. The CDR3 runs from the conserved cysteine through the conserved F or W. A D gene is named only where the DNA matches it firmly. Clone size appears in some rows only: once, few, many, or a class for an expanded clone.

cdr3_aa: CASSLIRGSEQYF; cdr3_nt: TGTGCCAGCAGTTTAATTCGAGGCTCCGAGCAGTACTTC; j_call: TRBJ2-7; clone_size: .; d_call: .; v_call: TRBV27
cdr3_aa: CASSLDPVPGELFF; cdr3_nt: TGTGCCAGCAGCTTAGACCCGGTACCCGGGGAGCTGTTTTTT; j_call: TRBJ2-2; clone_size: .; d_call: .; v_call: TRBV7-8
cdr3_aa: CAISESASGNTIYF; cdr3_nt: TGTGCCATCAGTGAGTCAGCCTCTGGAAACACCATATATTTT; j_call: TRBJ1-3; clone_size: .; d_call: .; v_call: TRBV10-3
cdr3_aa: CASSPTIIGTGGVYGYTF; cdr3_nt: TGTGCCAGCAGCCCTACTATAATTGGGACAGGGGGCGTCTATGGCTACACCTTC; j_call: TRBJ1-2; clone_size: .; d_call: TRBD1; v_call: TRBV14
cdr3_aa: CASSFVQLSYEQYF; cdr3_nt: TGTGCCAGCAGTTTTGTGCAACTATCCTACGAGCAGTACTTC; j_call: TRBJ2-7; clone_size: .; d_call: .; v_call: TRBV28
cdr3_aa: CASRNPGQGIPVYGYTF; cdr3_nt: TGTGCCAGCAGAAATCCGGGACAGGGAATTCCCGTCTATGGCTACACCTTC; j_call: TRBJ1-2; clone_size: .; d_call: TRBD1; v_call: TRBV2
cdr3_aa: CASSFMGALTEAFF; cdr3_nt: TGTGCCAGCAGCTTTATGGGCGCCCTTACTGAAGCTTTCTTT; j_call: TRBJ1-1; clone_size: .; d_call: .; v_call: TRBV5-8
cdr3_aa: CASSWGQNQETQYF; cdr3_nt: TGTGCCAGCAGTTGGGGACAGAACCAAGAGACCCAGTACTTC; j_call: TRBJ2-5; clone_size: .; d_call: TRBD1; v_call: TRBV27
cdr3_aa: CASSEFGSYEQYF; cdr3_nt: TGTGCCAGCAGTGAATTTGGGAGTTACGAGCAGTACTTC; j_call: TRBJ2-7; clone_size: .; d_call: .; v_call: TRBV6-1
cdr3_aa: CASSLDSRGSGELFF; cdr3_nt: TGTGCCAGCAGCTTAGATAGCCGGGGATCCGGGGAGCTGTTTTTT; j_call: TRBJ2-2; clone_size: .; d_call: .; v_call: TRBV11-3
cdr3_aa: CAWMRDSLNTEAFF; cdr3_nt: TGTGCCTGGATGAGAGACAGCCTGAACACTGAAGCTTTCTTT; j_call: TRBJ1-1; clone_size: .; d_call: .; v_call: TRBV30
cdr3_aa: CSVAWGPNQPQHF; cdr3_nt: TGCAGCGTTGCCTGGGGGCCCAATCAGCCCCAGCATTTT; j_call: TRBJ1-5; clone_size: .; d_call: .; v_call: TRBV29-1
cdr3_aa: CSANLGGPEAFF; cdr3_nt: TGCAGCGCAAACCTAGGGGGACCTGAAGCTTTCTTT; j_call: TRBJ1-1; clone_size: .; d_call: .; v_call: TRBV29-1
cdr3_aa: CASSLCKAGVGTPISNQPQHF; cdr3_nt: TGTGCCAGCAGTTTATGTAAAGCAGGGGTCGGTACCCCCATTAGCAATCAGCCCCAGCATTTT; j_call: TRBJ1-5; clone_size: .; d_call: .; v_call: TRBV28
cdr3_aa: CASSVAAGGIVGETQYF; cdr3_nt: TGTGCCAGCAGCGTAGCAGCGGGGGGCATTGTCGGCGAGACCCAGTACTTC; j_call: TRBJ2-5; clone_size: .; d_call: TRBD2; v_call: TRBV9
cdr3_aa: CASSSGTGPEQYF; cdr3_nt: TGTGCCAGCAGCTCTGGGACAGGACCCGAGCAGTACTTC; j_call: TRBJ2-7; clone_size: .; d_call: TRBD1; v_call: TRBV5-6
cdr3_aa: CASSDRLAAPYEQYF; cdr3_nt: TGCGCCAGCAGCGACCGACTAGCGGCCCCCTACGAGCAGTACTTC; j_call: TRBJ2-7; clone_size: .; d_call: TRBD2; v_call: TRBV10-2
cdr3_aa: CASSQWTGYGYTF; cdr3_nt: TGTGCCAGCAGCCAATGGACAGGCTATGGCTACACCTTC; j_call: TRBJ1-2; clone_size: .; d_call: TRBD1; v_call: TRBV16
cdr3_aa: CASSLLSGAHNYGYTF; cdr3_nt: TGTGCCAGCAGTCTCCTTTCAGGGGCCCATAACTATGGCTACACCTTC; j_call: TRBJ1-2; clone_size: few; d_call: .; v_call: TRBV2
cdr3_aa: CASSHQGGDAGELFF; cdr3_nt: TGTGCCAGCAGCCATCAGGGAGGCGACGCCGGGGAGCTGTTTTTT; j_call: TRBJ2-2; clone_size: .; d_call: .; v_call: TRBV5-4
cdr3_aa: CASSLRGAETQYF; cdr3_nt: TGTGCCAGCAGTCTCAGGGGCGCGGAGACCCAGTACTTC; j_call: TRBJ2-5; clone_size: .; d_call: .; v_call: TRBV6-1
cdr3_aa: CASSLPLAGGLSEQYF; cdr3_nt: TGTGCCAGCAGCTTACCTCTAGCGGGAGGGCTTAGCGAGCAGTACTTC; j_call: TRBJ2-7; clone_size: .; d_call: TRBD2; v_call: TRBV5-4
cdr3_aa: CASSPLPGQGAREQYF; cdr3_nt: TGTGCCAGCTCACCCCTTCCGGGACAGGGGGCTCGCGAGCAGTACTTC; j_call: TRBJ2-7; clone_size: .; d_call: TRBD1; v_call: TRBV18
cdr3_aa: CASSLNRDRVVTGELFF; cdr3_nt: TGTGCCAGCAGCTTAAATCGGGACAGGGTTGTCACCGGGGAGCTGTTTTTT; j_call: TRBJ2-2; clone_size: .; d_call: TRBD1; v_call: TRBV7-3
cdr3_aa: CASSQSGLYSNQPQHF; cdr3_nt: TGCGCCAGCAGTCAATCTGGACTATATAGCAATCAGCCCCAGCATTTT; j_call: TRBJ1-5; clone_size: .; d_call: .; v_call: TRBV23-1
cdr3_aa: CASTSAGRAGETQYF; cdr3_nt: TGTGCCAGCACTTCAGCCGGGAGGGCGGGAGAGACCCAGTACTTC; j_call: TRBJ2-5; clone_size: .; d_call: TRBD2; v_call: TRBV5-4
cdr3_aa: CSAEFTEAFF; cdr3_nt: TGCAGTGCGGAGTTTACTGAAGCTTTCTTT; j_call: TRBJ1-1; clone_size: .; d_call: .; v_call: TRBV20-1
cdr3_aa: CASSPRDKSYEQYF; cdr3_nt: TGTGCCAGCAGTCCCCGGGACAAGAGCTACGAGCAGTACTTC; j_call: TRBJ2-7; clone_size: .; d_call: .; v_call: TRBV21-1
cdr3_aa: CASSRGREWPQHF; cdr3_nt: TGTGCCAGCAGCAGGGGGCGTGAGTGGCCCCAGCATTTT; j_call: TRBJ1-5; clone_size: .; d_call: TRBD1; v_call: TRBV2
cdr3_aa: CASSLSRNEQFF; cdr3_nt: TGTGCCAGCAGCCTCAGCAGGAATGAGCAGTTCTTC; j_call: TRBJ2-1; clone_size: once; d_call: .; v_call: TRBV4-2
cdr3_aa: CASSFISQTNYGYTF; cdr3_nt: TGTGCCAGCAGCTTTATTAGCCAAACTAACTATGGCTACACCTTC; j_call: TRBJ1-2; clone_size: .; d_call: .; v_call: TRBV7-2
cdr3_aa: CASSQASGTLFYEQYF; cdr3_nt: TGCGCCAGCAGCCAAGCCAGCGGCACCCTCTTCTACGAGCAGTACTTC; j_call: TRBJ2-7; clone_size: few; d_call: .; v_call: TRBV4-1
cdr3_aa: CASSMGGAGYGYTF; cdr3_nt: TGTGCCAGCAGTATGGGGGGGGCCGGCTATGGCTACACCTTC; j_call: TRBJ1-2; clone_size: .; d_call: .; v_call: TRBV27
cdr3_aa: CASSLMDRDYAEAFF; cdr3_nt: TGTGCCAGCTCCCTAATGGACAGGGACTATGCTGAAGCTTTCTTT; j_call: TRBJ1-1; clone_size: .; d_call: TRBD1; v_call: TRBV18
cdr3_aa: CASLWTGRSGNTIYF; cdr3_nt: TGTGCCAGCTTATGGACAGGGCGCTCTGGAAACACCATATATTTT; j_call: TRBJ1-3; clone_size: few; d_call: TRBD1; v_call: TRBV6-1
cdr3_aa: CASSLPGAKSYEQYF; cdr3_nt: TGTGCCAGCAGCCTACCAGGGGCGAAGTCCTACGAGCAGTACTTC; j_call: TRBJ2-7; clone_size: .; d_call: .; v_call: TRBV6-5
cdr3_aa: CAWSELGQGGGEQFF; cdr3_nt: TGTGCCTGGAGCGAACTCGGACAGGGGGGAGGAGAGCAGTTCTTC; j_call: TRBJ2-1; clone_size: .; d_call: TRBD1; v_call: TRBV30
cdr3_aa: CASSALAGYNEQFF; cdr3_nt: TGTGCCAGCAGTGCCCTAGCGGGATACAATGAGCAGTTCTTC; j_call: TRBJ2-1; clone_size: once; d_call: TRBD2; v_call: TRBV7-6
cdr3_aa: CASSLGLAANTGELFF; cdr3_nt: TGTGCCAGCAGCTTGGGCCTAGCGGCGAACACCGGGGAGCTGTTTTTT; j_call: TRBJ2-2; clone_size: .; d_call: TRBD2; v_call: TRBV5-4
cdr3_aa: CSSSLGTGSYEQYF; cdr3_nt: TGTTCCAGCAGCTTAGGGACAGGGTCCTACGAGCAGTACTTC; j_call: TRBJ2-7; clone_size: .; d_call: TRBD1; v_call: TRBV7-9
cdr3_aa: CASSPKTGEIYGYTF; cdr3_nt: TGTGCCAGCAGCCCAAAGACAGGAGAAATTTATGGCTACACCTTC; j_call: TRBJ1-2; clone_size: .; d_call: .; v_call: TRBV9
cdr3_aa: CASRPGLGGHNEQFF; cdr3_nt: TGTGCCAGCAGGCCGGGACTAGGGGGGCACAATGAGCAGTTCTTC; j_call: TRBJ2-1; clone_size: few; d_call: TRBD2; v_call: TRBV7-2
cdr3_aa: CASSSGQGVHTGELFF; cdr3_nt: TGTGCCAGCAGCTCCGGACAGGGGGTTCACACCGGGGAGCTGTTTTTT; j_call: TRBJ2-2; clone_size: .; d_call: TRBD1; v_call: TRBV5-4
cdr3_aa: CASSEDRAPSGANVLTF; cdr3_nt: TGTGCCAGCAGCGAGGACAGGGCCCCCTCTGGGGCCAACGTCCTGACTTTC; j_call: TRBJ2-6; clone_size: .; d_call: TRBD1; v_call: TRBV9
cdr3_aa: CASSYDRGRNEKLFF; cdr3_nt: TGCGCCAGCAGCTATGACAGGGGACGGAATGAAAAACTGTTTTTT; j_call: TRBJ1-4; clone_size: .; d_call: TRBD1; v_call: TRBV5-1
cdr3_aa: CASSFRTGRDTEAFF; cdr3_nt: TGTGCCAGCAGTTTTAGGACAGGGCGGGACACTGAAGCTTTCTTT; j_call: TRBJ1-1; clone_size: .; d_call: TRBD1; v_call: TRBV6-5
cdr3_aa: CASSLGTGKNEKLFF; cdr3_nt: TGCGCCAGCAGCCTAGGGACAGGCAAGAATGAAAAACTGTTTTTT; j_call: TRBJ1-4; clone_size: .; d_call: TRBD1; v_call: TRBV5-1
cdr3_aa: CASSSERGEKLFF; cdr3_nt: TGTGCCAGCAGCTCCGAACGGGGGGAAAAACTGTTTTTT; j_call: TRBJ1-4; clone_size: .; d_call: .; v_call: TRBV11-3
cdr3_aa: CASRSRREGQETQYF; cdr3_nt: TGTGCCAGCAGGAGTAGGCGGGAGGGCCAGGAGACCCAGTACTTC; j_call: TRBJ2-5; clone_size: .; d_call: TRBD2; v_call: TRBV2
cdr3_aa: CASSLGGGASDTQYF; cdr3_nt: TGTGCCAGCAGCTTAGGCGGGGGTGCGTCAGATACGCAGTATTTT; j_call: TRBJ2-3; clone_size: once; d_call: TRBD2; v_call: TRBV7-9
cdr3_aa: CASSYITVNEQFF; cdr3_nt: TGTGCCAGCAGTTACATTACGGTCAATGAGCAGTTCTTC; j_call: TRBJ2-1; clone_size: .; d_call: .; v_call: TRBV6-6
cdr3_aa: CASSNRDGTEAFF; cdr3_nt: TGTGCCAGCAGCAACAGGGATGGAACTGAAGCTTTCTTT; j_call: TRBJ1-1; clone_size: .; d_call: .; v_call: TRBV7-3
cdr3_aa: CASSLERFLGPQKSPLHF; cdr3_nt: TGTGCCAGCAGCTTGGAACGCTTCCTAGGCCCCCAAAAATCACCCCTCCACTTT; j_call: TRBJ1-6; clone_size: .; d_call: .; v_call: TRBV5-6
cdr3_aa: CASSSGSGQPQHF; cdr3_nt: TGTGCCAGCAGTTCAGGGTCGGGTCAGCCCCAGCATTTT; j_call: TRBJ1-5; clone_size: .; d_call: .; v_call: TRBV27